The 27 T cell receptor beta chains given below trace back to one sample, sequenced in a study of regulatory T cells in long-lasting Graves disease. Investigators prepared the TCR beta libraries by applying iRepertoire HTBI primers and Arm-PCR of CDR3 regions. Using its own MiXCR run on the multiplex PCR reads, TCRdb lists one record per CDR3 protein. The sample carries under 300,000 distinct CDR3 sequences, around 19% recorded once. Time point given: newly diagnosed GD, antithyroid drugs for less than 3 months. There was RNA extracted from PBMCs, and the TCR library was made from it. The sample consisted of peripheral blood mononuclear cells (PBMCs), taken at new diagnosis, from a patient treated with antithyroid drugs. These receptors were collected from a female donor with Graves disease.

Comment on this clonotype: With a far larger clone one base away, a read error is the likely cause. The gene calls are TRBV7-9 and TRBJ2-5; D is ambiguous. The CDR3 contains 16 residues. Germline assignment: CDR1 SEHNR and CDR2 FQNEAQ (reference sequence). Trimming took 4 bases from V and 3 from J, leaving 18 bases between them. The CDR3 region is CASSSKAGPKEETQYF. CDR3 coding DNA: TGTGCCAGCAGCTCCAAGGCCGGGCCCAAGGAAGAGACCCAGTACTTC. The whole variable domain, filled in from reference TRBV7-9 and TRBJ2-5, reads DTGVSQNPRHKITKRGQNVTFRCDPISEHNRLYWYRQTLGQGPEFLTYFQNEAQLEKSRLLSDRFSAERPKGSFSTLEIQRTEQGDSAMYLCASSSKAGPKEETQYFGPGTRLLVL.

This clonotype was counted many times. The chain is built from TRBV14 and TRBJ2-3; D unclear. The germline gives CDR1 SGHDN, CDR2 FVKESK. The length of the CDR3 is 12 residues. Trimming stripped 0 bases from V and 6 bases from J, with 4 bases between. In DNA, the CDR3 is TGTGCCAGCAGCCAAGATTGGGATACGCAGTATTTT. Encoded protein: CASSQDWDTQYF.

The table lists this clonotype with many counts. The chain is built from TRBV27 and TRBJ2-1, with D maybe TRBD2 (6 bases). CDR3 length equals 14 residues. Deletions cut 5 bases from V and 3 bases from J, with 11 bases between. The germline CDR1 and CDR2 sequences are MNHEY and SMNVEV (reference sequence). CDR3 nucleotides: TGTGCCAGCAGTCCCCGGACTATCTACAATGAGCAGTTCTTC. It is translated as CASSPRTIYNEQFF.

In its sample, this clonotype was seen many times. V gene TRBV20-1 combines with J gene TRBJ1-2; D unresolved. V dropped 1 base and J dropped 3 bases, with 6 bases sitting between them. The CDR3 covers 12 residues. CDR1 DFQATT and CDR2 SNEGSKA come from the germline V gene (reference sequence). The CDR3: CSARVLYYGYTF. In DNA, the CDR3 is TGCAGTGCTAGAGTCCTATACTATGGCTACACCTTC.

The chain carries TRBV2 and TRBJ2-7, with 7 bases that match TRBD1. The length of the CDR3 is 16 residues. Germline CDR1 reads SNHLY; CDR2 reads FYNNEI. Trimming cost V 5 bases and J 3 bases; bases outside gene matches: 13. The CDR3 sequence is CASSYSSGTAFYEQYF. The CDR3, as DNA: TGTGCCAGCAGTTACTCGTCCGGGACAGCATTCTACGAGCAGTACTTC.

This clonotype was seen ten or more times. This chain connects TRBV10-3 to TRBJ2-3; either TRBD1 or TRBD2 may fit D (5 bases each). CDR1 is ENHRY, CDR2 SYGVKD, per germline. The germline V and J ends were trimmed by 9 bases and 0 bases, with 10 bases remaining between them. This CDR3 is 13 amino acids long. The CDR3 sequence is CAIWGSSTDTQYF. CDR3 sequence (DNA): TGTGCCATTTGGGGGTCCAGCACAGATACGCAGTATTTT.

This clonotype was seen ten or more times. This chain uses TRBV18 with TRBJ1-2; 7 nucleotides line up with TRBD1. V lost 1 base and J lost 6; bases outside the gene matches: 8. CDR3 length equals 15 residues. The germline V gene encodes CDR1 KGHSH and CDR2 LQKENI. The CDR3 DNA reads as TGTGCCAGCTCACCACGGTTAGGGGGCGGCGATGGCTACACCTTC. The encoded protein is CASSPRLGGGDGYTF.

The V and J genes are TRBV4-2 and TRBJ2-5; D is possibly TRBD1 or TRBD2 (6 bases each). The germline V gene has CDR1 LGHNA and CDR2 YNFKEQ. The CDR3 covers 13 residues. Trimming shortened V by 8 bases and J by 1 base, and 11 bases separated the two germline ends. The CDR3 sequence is CASGRDIQETQYF. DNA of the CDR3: TGTGCCAGCGGGCGGGACATCCAAGAGACCCAGTACTTC.

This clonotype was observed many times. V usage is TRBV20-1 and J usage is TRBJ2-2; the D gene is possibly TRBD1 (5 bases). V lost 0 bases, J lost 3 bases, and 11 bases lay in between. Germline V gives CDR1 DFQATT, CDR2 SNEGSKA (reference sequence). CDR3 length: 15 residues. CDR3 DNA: TGCAGTGCTAGAGATGTGGCAGGGTACACCGGGGAGCTGTTTTTT. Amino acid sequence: CSARDVAGYTGELFF.

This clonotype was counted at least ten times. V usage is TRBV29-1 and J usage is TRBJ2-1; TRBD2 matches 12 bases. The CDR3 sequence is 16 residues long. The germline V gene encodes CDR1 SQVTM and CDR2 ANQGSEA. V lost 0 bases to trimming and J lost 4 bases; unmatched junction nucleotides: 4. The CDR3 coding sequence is TGCAGCGTTGAAGATCCCCTAGCGGGAGGGTACAATGAGCAGTTCTTC. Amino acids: CSVEDPLAGGYNEQFF.

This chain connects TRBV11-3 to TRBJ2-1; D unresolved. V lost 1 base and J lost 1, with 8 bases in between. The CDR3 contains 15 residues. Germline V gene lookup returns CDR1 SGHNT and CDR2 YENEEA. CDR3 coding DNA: TGTGCCAGCAGCTTAGCCCCCTATTCCTACAATGAGCAGTTCTTC. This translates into CASSLAPYSYNEQFF.

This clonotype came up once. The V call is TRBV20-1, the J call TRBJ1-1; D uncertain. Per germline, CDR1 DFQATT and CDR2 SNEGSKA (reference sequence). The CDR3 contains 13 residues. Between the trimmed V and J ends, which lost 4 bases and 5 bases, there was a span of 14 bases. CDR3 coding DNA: TGCAGTGCTATTCAGGTTGGAAGGACTGAAGCTTTCTTT. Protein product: CSAIQVGRTEAFF.

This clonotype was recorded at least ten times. The CDR3 reads CATTSLAGVANEQFF. CDR3 in DNA: TGTGCCACCACTTCGTTAGCGGGAGTTGCCAATGAGCAGTTCTTC. The chain uses TRBV7-9 and TRBJ2-1; 9 bases line up with TRBD2. V shed 10 bases, J shed 6 bases, and the junction held 13 bases outside the gene matches. This CDR3 has 15 amino acids. Germline lookup yields CDR1 SEHNR and CDR2 FQNEAQ (reference sequence).

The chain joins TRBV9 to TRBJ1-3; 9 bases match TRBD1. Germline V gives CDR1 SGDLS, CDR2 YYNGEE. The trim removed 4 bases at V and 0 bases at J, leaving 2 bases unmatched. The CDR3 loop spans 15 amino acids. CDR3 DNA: TGTGCCAGCAGCTTGACAGGGGGCTCTGGAAACACCATATATTTT. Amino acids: CASSLTGGSGNTIYF.

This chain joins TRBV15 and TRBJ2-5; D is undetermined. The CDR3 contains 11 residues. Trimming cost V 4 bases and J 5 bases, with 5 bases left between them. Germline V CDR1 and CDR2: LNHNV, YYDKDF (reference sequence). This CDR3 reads CATSNRETQYF. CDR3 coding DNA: TGTGCCACCAGCAATCGTGAGACCCAGTACTTC.

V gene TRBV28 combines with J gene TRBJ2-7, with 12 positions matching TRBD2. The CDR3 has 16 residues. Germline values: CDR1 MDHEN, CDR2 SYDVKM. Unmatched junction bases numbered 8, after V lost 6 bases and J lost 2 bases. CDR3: CASRPRLAGVTYEQYF. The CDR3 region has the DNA TGTGCCAGCAGACCCCGACTAGCGGGAGTAACCTACGAGCAGTACTTC.

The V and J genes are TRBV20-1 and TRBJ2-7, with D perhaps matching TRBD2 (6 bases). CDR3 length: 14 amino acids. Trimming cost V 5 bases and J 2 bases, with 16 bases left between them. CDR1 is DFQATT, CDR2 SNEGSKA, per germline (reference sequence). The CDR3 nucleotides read TGCAGTGCTGCCGGCGGGGTATGGGCCTACGAGCAGTACTTC. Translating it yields CSAAGGVWAYEQYF.

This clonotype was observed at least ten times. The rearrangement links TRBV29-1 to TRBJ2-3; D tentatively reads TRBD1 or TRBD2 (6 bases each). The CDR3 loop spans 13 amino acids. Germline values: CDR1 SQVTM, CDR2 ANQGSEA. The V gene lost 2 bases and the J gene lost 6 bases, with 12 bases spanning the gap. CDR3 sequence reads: CSVEPGAVDTQYF. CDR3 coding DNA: TGCAGCGTTGAACCGGGGGCGGTGGATACGCAGTATTTT.

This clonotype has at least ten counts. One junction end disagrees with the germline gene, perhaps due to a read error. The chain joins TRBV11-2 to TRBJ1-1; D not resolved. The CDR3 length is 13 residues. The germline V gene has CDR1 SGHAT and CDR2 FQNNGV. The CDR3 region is CASSPKRTIQLLF. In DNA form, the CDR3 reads TGTGCCAGCAGCCCGAAAAGGACTATTCAGCTTCTCTTT.

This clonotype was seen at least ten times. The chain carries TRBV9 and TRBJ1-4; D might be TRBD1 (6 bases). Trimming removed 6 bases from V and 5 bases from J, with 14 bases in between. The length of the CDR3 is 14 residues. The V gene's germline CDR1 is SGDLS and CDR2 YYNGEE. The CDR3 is CASNPGGANEKLFF. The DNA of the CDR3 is TGTGCCAGCAACCCGGGGGGGGCAAATGAAAAACTGTTTTTT.

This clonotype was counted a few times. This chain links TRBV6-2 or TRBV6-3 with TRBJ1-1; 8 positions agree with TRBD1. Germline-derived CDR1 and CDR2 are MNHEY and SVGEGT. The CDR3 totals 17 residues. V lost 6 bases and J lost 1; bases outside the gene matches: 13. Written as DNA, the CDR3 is TGTGCCAGCAGACTTACCCGTACAGGGGGTAGGAACACTGAAGCTTTCTTT. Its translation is CASRLTRTGGRNTEAFF.

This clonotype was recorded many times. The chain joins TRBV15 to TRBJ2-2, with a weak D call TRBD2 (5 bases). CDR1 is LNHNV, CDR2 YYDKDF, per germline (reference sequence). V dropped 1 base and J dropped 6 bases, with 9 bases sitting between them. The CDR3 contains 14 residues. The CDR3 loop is CATSRGAGAGELFF. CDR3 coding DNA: TGTGCCACCAGCAGAGGCGCGGGTGCCGGGGAGCTGTTTTTT. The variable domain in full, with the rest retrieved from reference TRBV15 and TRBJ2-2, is DAMVIQNPRYQVTQFGKPVTLSCSQTLNHNVMYWYQQKSSQAPKLLFHYYDKDFNNEADTPDNFQSRRPNTSFCFLDIRSPGLGDTAMYLCATSRGAGAGELFFGEGSRLTVL.

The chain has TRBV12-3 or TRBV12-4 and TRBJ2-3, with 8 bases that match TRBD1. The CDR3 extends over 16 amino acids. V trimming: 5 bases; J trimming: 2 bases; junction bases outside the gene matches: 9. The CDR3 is CASSLLWTGITDTQYF. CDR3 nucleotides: TGTGCCAGCAGTCTACTATGGACAGGGATCACAGATACGCAGTATTTT.

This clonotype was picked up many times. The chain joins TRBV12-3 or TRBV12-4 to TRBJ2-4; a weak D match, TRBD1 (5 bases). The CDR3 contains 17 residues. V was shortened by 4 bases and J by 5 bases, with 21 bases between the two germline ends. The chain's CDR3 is CASSSMPDRPSQNIQYF. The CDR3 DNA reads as TGTGCCAGCAGTTCAATGCCCGACAGACCTTCCCAAAACATTCAGTACTTC.

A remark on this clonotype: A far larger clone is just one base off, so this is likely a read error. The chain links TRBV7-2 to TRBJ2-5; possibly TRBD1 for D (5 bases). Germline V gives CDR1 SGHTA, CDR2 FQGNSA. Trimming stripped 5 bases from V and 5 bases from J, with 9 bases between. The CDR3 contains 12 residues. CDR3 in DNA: TGTGCCAGCAGCCAGGGAAGGGAGACCCAGTACTTC. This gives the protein CASSQGRETQYF. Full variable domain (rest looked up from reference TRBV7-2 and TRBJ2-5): GAGVSQSPSNKVTEKGKDVELRCDPISGHTALYWYRQSLGQGLEFLIYFQGNSAPDKSGLPSDRFSAERTGGSVSTLTIQRTQQEDSAVYLCASSQGRETQYFGPGTRLLVL.

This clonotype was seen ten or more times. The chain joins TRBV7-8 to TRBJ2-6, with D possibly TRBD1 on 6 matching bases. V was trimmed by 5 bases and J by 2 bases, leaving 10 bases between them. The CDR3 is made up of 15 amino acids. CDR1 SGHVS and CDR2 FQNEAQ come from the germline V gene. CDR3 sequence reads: CASSIGGAGANVLTF. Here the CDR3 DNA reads TGTGCCAGCAGCATAGGGGGAGCTGGGGCCAACGTCCTGACTTTC.

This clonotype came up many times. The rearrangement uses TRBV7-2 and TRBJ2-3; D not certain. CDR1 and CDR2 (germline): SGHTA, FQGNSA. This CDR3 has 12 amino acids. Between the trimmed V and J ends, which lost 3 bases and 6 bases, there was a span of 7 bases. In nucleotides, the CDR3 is TGTGCCAGCAGCTTCTCGTCCGATACGCAGTATTTT. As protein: CASSFSSDTQYF. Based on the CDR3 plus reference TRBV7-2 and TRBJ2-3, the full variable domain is GAGVSQSPSNKVTEKGKDVELRCDPISGHTALYWYRQSLGQGLEFLIYFQGNSAPDKSGLPSDRFSAERTGGSVSTLTIQRTQQEDSAVYLCASSFSSDTQYFGPGTRLTVL.